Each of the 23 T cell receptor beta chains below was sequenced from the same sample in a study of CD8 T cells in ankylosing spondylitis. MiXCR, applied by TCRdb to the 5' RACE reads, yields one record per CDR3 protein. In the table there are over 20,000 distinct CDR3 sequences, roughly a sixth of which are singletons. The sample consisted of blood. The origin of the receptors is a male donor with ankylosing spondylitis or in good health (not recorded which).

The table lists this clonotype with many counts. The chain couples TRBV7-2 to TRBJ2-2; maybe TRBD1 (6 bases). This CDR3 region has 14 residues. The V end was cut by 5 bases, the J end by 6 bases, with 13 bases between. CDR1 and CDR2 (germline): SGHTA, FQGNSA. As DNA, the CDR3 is TGTGCCAGCAGCCCACAGGGATGGGCCGGGGAGCTGTTTTTT. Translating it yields CASSPQGWAGELFF.

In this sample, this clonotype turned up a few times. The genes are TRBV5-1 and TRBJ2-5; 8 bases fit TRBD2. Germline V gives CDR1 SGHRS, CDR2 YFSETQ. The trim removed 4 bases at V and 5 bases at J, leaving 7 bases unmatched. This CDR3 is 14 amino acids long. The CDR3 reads CASSPAGGEETQYF. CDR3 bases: TGCGCCAGCAGCCCGGCGGGGGGCGAGGAGACCCAGTACTTC.

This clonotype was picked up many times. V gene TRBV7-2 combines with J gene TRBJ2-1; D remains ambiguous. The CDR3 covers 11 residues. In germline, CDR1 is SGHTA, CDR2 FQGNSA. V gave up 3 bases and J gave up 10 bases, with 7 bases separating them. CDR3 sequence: CASSFNHEQFF. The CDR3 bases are TGTGCCAGCAGCTTTAACCACGAGCAGTTCTTC.

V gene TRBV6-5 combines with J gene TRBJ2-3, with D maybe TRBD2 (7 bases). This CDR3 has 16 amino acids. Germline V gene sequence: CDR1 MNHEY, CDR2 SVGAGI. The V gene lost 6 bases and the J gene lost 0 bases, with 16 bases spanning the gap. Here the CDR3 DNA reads TGTGCCAGCAGGTTAACGGGGGGCACTAGCACAGATACGCAGTATTTT. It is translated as CASRLTGGTSTDTQYF.

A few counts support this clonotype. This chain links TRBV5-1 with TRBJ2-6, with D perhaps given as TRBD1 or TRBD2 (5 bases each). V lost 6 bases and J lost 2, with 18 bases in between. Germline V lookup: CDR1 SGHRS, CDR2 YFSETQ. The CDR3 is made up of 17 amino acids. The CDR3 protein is CASIEGTFQPGANVLTF. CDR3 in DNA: TGCGCCAGCATTGAAGGGACCTTTCAACCTGGGGCCAACGTCCTGACTTTC.

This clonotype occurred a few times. The CDR3 reads CSARLDREISPLHF. As DNA, the CDR3 is TGCAGTGCTAGGCTCGACAGGGAAATATCACCCCTCCACTTT. The V and J genes are TRBV20-1 and TRBJ1-6; 7 bases match TRBD1. The CDR3 consists of 14 residues. Germline V gives CDR1 DFQATT, CDR2 SNEGSKA (reference sequence). Germline trimming cut 3 bases from V and 10 bases from J; bases unmatched to any gene: 9.

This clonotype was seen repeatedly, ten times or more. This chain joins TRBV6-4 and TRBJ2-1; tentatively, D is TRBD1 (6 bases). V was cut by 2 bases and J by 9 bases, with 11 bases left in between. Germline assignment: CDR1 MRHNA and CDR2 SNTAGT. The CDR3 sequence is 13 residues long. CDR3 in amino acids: CASSDLRGTEQFF. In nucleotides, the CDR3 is TGTGCCAGCAGTGACCTCAGGGGAACTGAGCAGTTCTTC.

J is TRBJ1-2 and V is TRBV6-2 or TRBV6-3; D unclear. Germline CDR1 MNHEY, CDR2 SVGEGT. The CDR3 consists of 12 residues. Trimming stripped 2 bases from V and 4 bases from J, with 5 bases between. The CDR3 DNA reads TGTGCCAGCAGTTACCTGTTCTATGGCTACACCTTC. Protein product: CASSYLFYGYTF.

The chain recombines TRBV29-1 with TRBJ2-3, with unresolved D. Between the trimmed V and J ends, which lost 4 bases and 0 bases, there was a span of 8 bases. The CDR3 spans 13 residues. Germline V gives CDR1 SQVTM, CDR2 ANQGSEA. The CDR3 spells CSVGVLSTDTQYF. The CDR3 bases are TGCAGCGTTGGGGTACTTAGCACAGATACGCAGTATTTT.

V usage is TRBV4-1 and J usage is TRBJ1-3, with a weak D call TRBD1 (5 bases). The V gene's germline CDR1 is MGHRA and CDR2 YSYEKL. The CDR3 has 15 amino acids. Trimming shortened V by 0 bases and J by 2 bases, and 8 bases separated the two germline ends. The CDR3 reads CASSQDEGTGNTIYF. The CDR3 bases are TGCGCCAGCAGCCAAGATGAGGGGACTGGAAACACCATATATTTT.

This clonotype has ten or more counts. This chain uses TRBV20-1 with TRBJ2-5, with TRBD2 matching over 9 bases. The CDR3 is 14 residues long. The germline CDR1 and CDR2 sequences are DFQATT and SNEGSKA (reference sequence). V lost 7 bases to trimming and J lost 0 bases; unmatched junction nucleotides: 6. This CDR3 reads CSVVPSGDQETQYF. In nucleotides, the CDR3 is TGCAGTGTTGTTCCTAGCGGGGACCAAGAGACCCAGTACTTC.

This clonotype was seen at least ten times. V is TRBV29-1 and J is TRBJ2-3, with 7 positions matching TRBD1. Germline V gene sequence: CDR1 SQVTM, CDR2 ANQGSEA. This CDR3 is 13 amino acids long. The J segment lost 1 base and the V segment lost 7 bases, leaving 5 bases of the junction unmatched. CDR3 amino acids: CSAGQGGTDTQYF. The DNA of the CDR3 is TGCAGCGCGGGGCAGGGGGGCACAGATACGCAGTATTTT.

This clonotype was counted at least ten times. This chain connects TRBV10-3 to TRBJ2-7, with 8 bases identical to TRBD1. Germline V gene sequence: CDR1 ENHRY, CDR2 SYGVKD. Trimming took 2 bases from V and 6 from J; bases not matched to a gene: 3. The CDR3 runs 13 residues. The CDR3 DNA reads TGTGCCATCAGTGAGCGGACAGGGTCCGAGCAGTACGTC. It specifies CAISERTGSEQYV.

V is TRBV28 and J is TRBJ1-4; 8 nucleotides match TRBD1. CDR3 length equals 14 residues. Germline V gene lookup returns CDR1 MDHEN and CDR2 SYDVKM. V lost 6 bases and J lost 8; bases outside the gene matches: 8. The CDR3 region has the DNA TGTGCCAGCAGAATACAGGGGGGAAAGGAAAAACTGTTTTTT. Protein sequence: CASRIQGGKEKLFF. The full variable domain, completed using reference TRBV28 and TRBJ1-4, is DVKVTQSSRYLVKRTGEKVFLECVQDMDHENMFWYRQDPGLGLRLIYFSYDVKMKEKGDIPEGYSVSREKKERFSLILESASTNQTSMYLCASRIQGGKEKLFFGSGTQLSVL.

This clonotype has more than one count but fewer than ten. The CDR3 sequence is CASSYPPGQGANEQYF. The CDR3 nucleotides are TGTGCCAGCAGCTATCCGCCGGGACAGGGGGCGAACGAGCAGTACTTC. The V call is TRBV7-9, the J call TRBJ2-7, with TRBD1 identical over 12 bases. The CDR3 contains 16 residues. The ends lost 4 bases at V and 5 bases at J; junction bases unmatched: 9. The V gene's germline CDR1 is SEHNR and CDR2 FQNEAQ (reference sequence).

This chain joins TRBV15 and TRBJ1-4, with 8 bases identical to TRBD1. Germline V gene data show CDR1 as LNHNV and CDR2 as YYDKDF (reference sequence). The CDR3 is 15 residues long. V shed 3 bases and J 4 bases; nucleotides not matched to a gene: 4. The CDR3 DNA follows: TGTGCCACCAGCAGGATGACAGGGGTTAATGAAAAACTGTTTTTT. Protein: CATSRMTGVNEKLFF.

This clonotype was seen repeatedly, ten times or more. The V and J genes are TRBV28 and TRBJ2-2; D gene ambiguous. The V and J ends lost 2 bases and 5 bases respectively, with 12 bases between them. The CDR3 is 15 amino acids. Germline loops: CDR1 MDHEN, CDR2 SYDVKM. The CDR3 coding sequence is TGTGCCAGCAGTTTAATCCGGGTCGGGACCGGGGAGCTGTTTTTT. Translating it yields CASSLIRVGTGELFF.

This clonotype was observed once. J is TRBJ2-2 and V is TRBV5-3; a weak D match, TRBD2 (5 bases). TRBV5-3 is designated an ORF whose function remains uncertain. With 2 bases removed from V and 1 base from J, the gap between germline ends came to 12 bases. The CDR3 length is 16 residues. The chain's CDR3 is CARSFRRVLNTGELFF. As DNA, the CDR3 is TGTGCCAGAAGCTTCCGGCGGGTCCTGAACACCGGGGAGCTGTTTTTT.

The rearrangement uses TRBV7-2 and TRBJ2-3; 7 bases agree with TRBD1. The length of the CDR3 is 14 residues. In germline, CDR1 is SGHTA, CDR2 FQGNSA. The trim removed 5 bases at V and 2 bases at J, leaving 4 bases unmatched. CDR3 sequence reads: CASSQTGYTDTQYF. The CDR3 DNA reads TGTGCCAGCAGCCAGACAGGGTACACAGATACGCAGTATTTT.

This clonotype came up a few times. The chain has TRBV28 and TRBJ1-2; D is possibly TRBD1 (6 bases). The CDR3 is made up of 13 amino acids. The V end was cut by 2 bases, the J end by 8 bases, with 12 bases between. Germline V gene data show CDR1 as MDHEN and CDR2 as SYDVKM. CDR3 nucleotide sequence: TGTGCCAGCAGTTTACCTAGGGGGTCAGGCTACACCTTC. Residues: CASSLPRGSGYTF.

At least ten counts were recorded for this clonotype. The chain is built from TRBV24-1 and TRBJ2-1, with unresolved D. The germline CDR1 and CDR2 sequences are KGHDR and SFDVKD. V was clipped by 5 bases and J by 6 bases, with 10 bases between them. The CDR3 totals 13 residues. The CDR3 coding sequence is TGTGCCACCAGTGTGCTCAGTAGCAATGAGCAGTTCTTC. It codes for CATSVLSSNEQFF.

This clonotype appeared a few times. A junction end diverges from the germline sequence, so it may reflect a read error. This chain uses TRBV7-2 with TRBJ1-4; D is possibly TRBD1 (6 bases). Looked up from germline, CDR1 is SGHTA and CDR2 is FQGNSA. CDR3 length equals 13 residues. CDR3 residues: CASSRGTSEKLFF. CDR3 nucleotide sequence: TGTGCCAGCAGCAGGGGGACTAGTGAAAAACTGTTTTTT.

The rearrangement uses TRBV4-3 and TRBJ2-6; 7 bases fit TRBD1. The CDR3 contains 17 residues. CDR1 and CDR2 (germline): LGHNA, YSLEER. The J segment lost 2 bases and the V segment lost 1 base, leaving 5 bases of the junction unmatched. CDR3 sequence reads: CASSQGAGTAGANVLTF. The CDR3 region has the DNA TGCGCCAGCAGCCAAGGGGCCGGGACAGCTGGGGCCAACGTCCTGACTTTC.